These 18 T cell receptor beta chains came from one sample sequenced in a study of blood T cells in healthy people across ages. The authors ran a second PCR of about 7 to 11 cycles using a sample-barcoded 5' primer and a J-beta primer mix. TCRdb fed the 5' RACE reads into MiXCR, producing one record per CDR3 protein. The table records approximately 790,000 distinct CDR3 sequences, around 62% of them present only once. The sequencing input was blood. The receptors stem from a man aged 30 to 39 in good health.

The genes are TRBV3-1 and TRBJ2-1; D might be TRBD1 (6 bases). The CDR3 sequence is 15 residues long. The germline V and J ends were trimmed by 1 base and 1 base, with 8 bases remaining between them. Germline CDR1 LGHDT, CDR2 YNNKEL (reference sequence). For the CDR3, the DNA is TGTGCCAGCAGCCAAGGACAGGTTTCCTACAATGAGCAGTTCTTC. It yields the protein CASSQGQVSYNEQFF.

As for this clonotype: One end of the junction is discordant with germline, which a read error may explain. The chain links TRBV7-9 to TRBJ1-2; 7 bases match TRBD1. CDR1 and CDR2 from the germline V gene are SEHNR and FQNEAQ (reference sequence). The CDR3 has 16 amino acids. The CDR3 DNA reads as TGTGCCGGCAGCTTGACCTATGCTCAGGGGGACTATGGCTACACCTTC. Its protein product is CAGSLTYAQGDYGYTF.

J is TRBJ2-1 and V is TRBV4-2; D not resolved. V shed 0 bases and J shed 9 bases, with 6 bases lying between them. The CDR3 has 12 residues. Germline V gene data show CDR1 as LGHNA and CDR2 as YNFKEQ. CDR3 nucleotide sequence: TGTGCCAGCAGCCAAGAATTGAGTGAGCAGTTCTTC. This sequence encodes CASSQELSEQFF.

This clonotype was found a few times. This sequence joins TRBV6-5 and TRBJ2-5; 7 positions agree with TRBD2. From germline, CDR1 is MNHEY and CDR2 SVGAGI. The CDR3 runs 14 residues. The ends lost 4 bases at V and 0 bases at J; junction bases unmatched: 2. The CDR3: CASSSGTNQETQYF. In DNA, the CDR3 is TGTGCCAGCAGTTCCGGGACTAACCAAGAGACCCAGTACTTC.

The genes are TRBV6-5 and TRBJ2-5; 7 bases fit TRBD2. The CDR3 extends over 15 amino acids. Trimming at V came to 6 bases and at J to 3 bases, leaving 10 bases not matched to a gene. Germline V gene sequence: CDR1 MNHEY, CDR2 SVGAGI. As DNA, the CDR3 is TGTGCCAGCAGACTTCGGACTAGTCGAGAAGAGACCCAGTACTTC. Translating it yields CASRLRTSREETQYF.

The chain couples TRBV20-1 to TRBJ1-2; 7 bases are shared with TRBD1. Looked up from germline, CDR1 is DFQATT and CDR2 is SNEGSKA (reference sequence). After removal of 6 bases from V and 4 bases from J, the junction contained 11 bases not matched to a gene. The CDR3 is 14 residues long. The CDR3 loop is CSAGQRDTSYGYTF. The CDR3 coding sequence is TGCAGTGCGGGACAGCGGGACACTTCCTATGGCTACACCTTC.

Here the CDR3 DNA reads TGCAGCGTTGGGACTGGACAGACCTCTTTAATCTATGGCTACACCTTC. It is translated as CSVGTGQTSLIYGYTF. This chain connects TRBV29-1 to TRBJ1-2; D is possibly TRBD1 (6 bases). The V gene lost 4 bases and the J gene lost 4 bases, with 22 bases spanning the gap. The CDR3 length is 16 residues. Germline V lookup: CDR1 SQVTM, CDR2 ANQGSEA.

The V gene is TRBV3-1, the J gene TRBJ2-4, with D perhaps being TRBD1 or TRBD2 (5 bases each). The assigned J gene may be wrong: the sequence end matches TRBJ2-7 better. The CDR3 loop spans 14 amino acids. The germline V gene has CDR1 LGHDT and CDR2 YNNKEL (reference sequence). The CDR3 nucleotides read TGTGCCAGCGCAGCGGCAGGGCCAACCTACGAGCAGTACTTC. Translation: CASAAAGPTYEQYF.

The V gene is TRBV4-2, the J gene TRBJ2-1; 9 nucleotides align to TRBD2. V shed 1 base and J 6 bases; nucleotides not matched to a gene: 7. The CDR3 spans 16 residues. In germline, CDR1 is LGHNA, CDR2 YNFKEQ. The CDR3 is CASSQAQRGVGNEQFF. The DNA for the CDR3 is TGTGCCAGCAGCCAAGCTCAGCGGGGGGTTGGCAATGAGCAGTTCTTC.

The CDR3 loop is CSARPSGAPDTQYF. CDR3 sequence (DNA): TGCAGCGCCCGACCTAGCGGGGCTCCAGATACGCAGTATTTT. The chain joins TRBV29-1 to TRBJ2-3; TRBD2 matches at 9 bases. This CDR3 region has 14 residues. Germline lookup yields CDR1 SQVTM and CDR2 ANQGSEA. V lost 7 bases to trimming and J lost 4 bases; unmatched junction nucleotides: 9.

The sample holds a few counts of this clonotype. The rearrangement joins TRBV28 to TRBJ2-5; maybe TRBD2 (6 bases). CDR1 and CDR2 from the germline V gene are MDHEN and SYDVKM. The CDR3 is 11 residues long. The ends were cut back, 8 bases at V and 11 bases at J, with 15 bases in the middle. The CDR3 loop reads CASGDWGEQYF. As DNA, the CDR3 is TGTGCCAGCGGAGACTGGGGGGAGCAGTACTTC.

This clonotype was observed a handful of times. J is TRBJ2-7 and V is TRBV12-3 or TRBV12-4; TRBD2 agrees at 11 bases. The CDR3 contains 14 residues. The V gene end was trimmed by 4 bases and the J gene end by 6 bases; junction bases not matched to a gene: 5. CDR3 loop: CASSSSGGQFEQYF. The CDR3 DNA sequence: TGTGCCAGCAGTTCTAGCGGGGGGCAATTCGAGCAGTACTTC.

In its sample, this clonotype was seen a few times. The chain recombines TRBV14 with TRBJ2-5, with D hard to call. This CDR3 region has 13 residues. Looked up from germline, CDR1 is SGHDN and CDR2 is FVKESK. Trimming left V 0 bases short and J 0 bases short, with 2 bases between. In DNA form, the CDR3 reads TGTGCCAGCAGCCAAGAATACCAAGAGACCCAGTACTTC. It is translated as CASSQEYQETQYF.

This chain links TRBV7-2 with TRBJ2-4; D not certain. The J call may not be correct, given that the DNA end is closer to TRBJ2-7. CDR3 size: 15 residues. CDR1 and CDR2 from the germline V gene are SGHTA and FQGNSA. In DNA, the CDR3 is TGTGCCAGCAGCTTAGAATTTGAAAGTGGGTACGAGCAGTACTTC. Translated: CASSLEFESGYEQYF.

J is TRBJ1-2 and V is TRBV5-1; D not certain. CDR1 and CDR2 (germline): SGHRS, YFSETQ. The CDR3 length is 16 residues. V lost 0 bases and J lost 0, with 12 bases in between. CDR3 in amino acids: CASSLDPQAANYGYTF. In DNA, the CDR3 is TGCGCCAGCAGCTTGGATCCCCAGGCCGCTAACTATGGCTACACCTTC.

Points on this clonotype: An end of the junction differs from the germline gene, which may be a read error. This chain connects TRBV5-5 to TRBJ2-2; weak D call: TRBD1 (5 bases). Germline lookup yields CDR1 SGHKS and CDR2 YYEKEE (reference sequence). The CDR3 is made up of 16 amino acids. CDR3 in DNA: TGTTCCAGCAGCTTGGAAGGGGCGCTGGGCACCGGGGAGCTGTTTTTT. It encodes CSSSLEGALGTGELFF.

J is TRBJ1-1 and V is TRBV29-1; D unclear. Trimming cost V 6 bases and J 6 bases, with 11 bases left between them. The CDR3 runs to 11 residues. Germline-derived CDR1 and CDR2 are SQVTM and ANQGSEA. The CDR3 sequence is CSVSGFSEAFF. Written as DNA, the CDR3 is TGCAGCGTCTCAGGCTTCTCTGAAGCTTTCTTT.

The chain carries TRBV10-3 and TRBJ2-4, with D possibly matching TRBD1 (6 bases). Germline CDR1 ENHRY, CDR2 SYGVKD. The CDR3 has 16 amino acids. The V and J ends lost 4 bases and 5 bases respectively, with 18 bases between them. Here the CDR3 DNA reads TGTGCCATCAGTGCCCGGACAGAAGGCTTTCAAAACATTCAGTACTTC. Protein sequence: CAISARTEGFQNIQYF.